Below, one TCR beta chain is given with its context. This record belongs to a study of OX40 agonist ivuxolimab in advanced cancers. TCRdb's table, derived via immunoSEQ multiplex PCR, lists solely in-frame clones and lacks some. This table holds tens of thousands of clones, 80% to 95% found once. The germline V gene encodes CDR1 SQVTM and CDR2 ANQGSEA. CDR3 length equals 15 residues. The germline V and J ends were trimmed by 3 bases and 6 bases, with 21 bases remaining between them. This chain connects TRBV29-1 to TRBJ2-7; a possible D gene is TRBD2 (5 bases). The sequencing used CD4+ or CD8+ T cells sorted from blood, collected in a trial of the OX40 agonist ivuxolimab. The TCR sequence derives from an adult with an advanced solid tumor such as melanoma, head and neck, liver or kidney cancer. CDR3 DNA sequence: TGCAGCGTTGAGGTTGTCGGCCGAGGGCTTGGCGAGCAGTACTTC. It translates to CSVEVVGRGLGEQYF.